Reported below is one TCR beta chain. Germline V gene lookup returns CDR1 SNHLY and CDR2 FYNNEI. The V and J ends lost 2 bases and 5 bases respectively, with 9 bases between them. This CDR3 is 13 amino acids long. This record belongs to a study of cytomegalovirus exposure and HLA in healthy donors. The study ran its PCR with 60 Vbeta and 13 Jbeta primers. The repertoire was sequenced with immunoSEQ multiplex PCR; TCRdb's copy has only in-frame clones and lacks some. The sample shows hundreds of thousands of clones, approximately 79% of them seen only once. The rearrangement joins TRBV2 to TRBJ1-2; unclear D gene. The specimen sequenced was PBMCs. The source of this sequence is a young man in good health and CMV-seronegative. CDR3 bases: TGTGCCAGCAGTGAATACAGTTTATATGGCTACACCTTC. Translating gives CASSEYSLYGYTF.